Below, 8 T cell receptor beta chains from the same sample are listed, as sequenced in a study of T-cell reconstitution after alpha-beta-depleted transplantation in children. The library targeted TCRbeta and was prepared with unique molecular identifiers. TCRdb reprocessed the PCR reads via MiXCR and lists one record per CDR3 protein. The sample contains almost 500,000 distinct CDR3 sequences, approximately 12% of which appear only once. The input for sequencing was PBMCs from the stem cell graft donor, taken from the stem cell graft. The receptors shown here come from a human donor who donated a stem cell graft to a child with combined immunodeficiency.

Ten or more counts support this clonotype. This chain connects TRBV7-2 to TRBJ2-3; TRBD1 agrees at 7 bases. J gave up 2 bases and V 5 bases, and 4 bases lay outside the gene matches. The germline V gene has CDR1 SGHTA and CDR2 FQGNSA. CDR3 length: 14 amino acids. DNA of the CDR3: TGTGCCAGCAGCAACAGGGGACACACAGATACGCAGTATTTT. Protein product: CASSNRGHTDTQYF.

This clonotype has more than one count but fewer than ten. The chain recombines TRBV7-2 with TRBJ2-2; no definite D call. The CDR3 covers 16 residues. Germline CDR1 is SGHTA and CDR2 is FQGNSA. The germline V and J ends were trimmed by 4 bases and 0 bases, with 12 bases remaining between them. This CDR3 is CASSSERAANTGELFF. Here the CDR3 DNA reads TGTGCCAGCAGCTCCGAGAGAGCAGCGAACACCGGGGAGCTGTTTTTT.

A few counts support this clonotype. This sequence joins TRBV30 and TRBJ1-5, with 7 bases that match TRBD1. CDR1 GTSNPN and CDR2 SVGIG come from the germline V gene (reference sequence). This CDR3 is built from 12 residues. The V segment lost 5 bases and the J segment 5 bases; nucleotides outside the gene matches: 3. The CDR3 region has the DNA TGTGCCTGGGGTACAGGGGATCAGCCCCAGCATTTT. Translating gives CAWGTGDQPQHF.

This clonotype has a handful of counts. The chain couples TRBV12-3 or TRBV12-4 to TRBJ2-3; 13 bases map to TRBD2. This CDR3 is 17 amino acids long. The V gene end was trimmed by 0 bases and the J gene end by 4 bases; junction bases not matched to a gene: 4. The CDR3 DNA is TGTGCCAGCAGTTTAGCATTACTAGCGGGGGGGCCAGATACGCAGTATTTT. Protein sequence: CASSLALLAGGPDTQYF.

This clonotype came up a few times. The chain combines TRBV11-3 with TRBJ1-1, with D perhaps matching TRBD1 (5 bases). V was shortened by 5 bases and J by 4 bases, with 11 bases between the two germline ends. The CDR3 length is 13 residues. The germline V gene encodes CDR1 SGHNT and CDR2 YENEEA. CDR3 DNA: TGTGCCAGCAGCCTCAGGGATATCACTGAAGCTTTCTTT. It translates to CASSLRDITEAFF.

V usage is TRBV12-3 or TRBV12-4 and J usage is TRBJ2-3; 8 bases line up with TRBD2. CDR3 length equals 15 residues. Trimming took 3 bases from V and 4 from J; bases not matched to a gene: 6. The CDR3 protein is CASSLRGGTSDTQYF. For the CDR3, the DNA is TGTGCCAGCAGTTTGCGCGGGGGGACTTCAGATACGCAGTATTTT.

The sample holds many counts of this clonotype. V is TRBV5-1 and J is TRBJ2-3; TRBD1 might be the D (6 bases). The CDR3 covers 12 residues. CDR1 and CDR2 (germline): SGHRS, YFSETQ. Trimming removed 3 bases at V and 5 bases at J, with 7 bases between. CDR3 nucleotides: TGCGCCAGCAGCTCGGACAGAGATACGCAGTATTTT. Protein product: CASSSDRDTQYF.

This clonotype was seen a handful of times. V usage is TRBV27 and J usage is TRBJ2-1; D is possibly TRBD1 (5 bases). Trimming left V 6 bases short and J 6 bases short, with 18 bases between. The CDR3 extends over 15 amino acids. CDR1 is MNHEY, CDR2 SMNVEV, per germline (reference sequence). The CDR3 sequence: CASSLWGDGVNEQFF. The CDR3 nucleotides are TGTGCCAGCAGCCTCTGGGGCGACGGAGTCAATGAGCAGTTCTTC.